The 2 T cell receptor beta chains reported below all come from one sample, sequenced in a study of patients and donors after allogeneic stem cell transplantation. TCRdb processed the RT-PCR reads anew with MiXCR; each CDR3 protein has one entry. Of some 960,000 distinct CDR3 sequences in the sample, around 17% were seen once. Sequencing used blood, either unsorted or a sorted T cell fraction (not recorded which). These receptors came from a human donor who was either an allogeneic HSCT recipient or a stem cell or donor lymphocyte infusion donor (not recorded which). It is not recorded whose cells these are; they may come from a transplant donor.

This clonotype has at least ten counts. The CDR3 DNA sequence: TGCGCCAGCAGCCAAGAAAATGAGCAGTTCTTC. Translation gives CASSQENEQFF. The chain has TRBV4-1 and TRBJ2-1; D not resolved. The CDR3 runs to 11 residues. The germline V gene has CDR1 MGHRA and CDR2 YSYEKL. Trimming pared 0 bases from V and 7 bases from J, leaving 1 base between.

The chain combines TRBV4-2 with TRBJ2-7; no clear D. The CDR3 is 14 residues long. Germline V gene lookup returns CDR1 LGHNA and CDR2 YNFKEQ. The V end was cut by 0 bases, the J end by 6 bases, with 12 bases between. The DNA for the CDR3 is TGTGCCAGCAGCCAAGATACGGCATCTTCCGAGCAGTACTTC. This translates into CASSQDTASSEQYF.